The source of this T cell receptor (beta chain) is a study of regulatory T cells in long-lasting Graves disease. Findings and limits, study-wide: Whereas new patients shared 966 public clonotypes, persistent patients shared more, at a few thousand.

Construction of TCR beta libraries relied on iRepertoire HTBI primers and on Arm-PCR targeting CDR3 regions. In TCRdb, the multiplex PCR reads were re-called with MiXCR into one record per CDR3 protein. Of about 470,000 distinct CDR3 sequences listed, around 15% are singletons. The V segment lost 7 bases and the J segment 1 base; nucleotides outside the gene matches: 12. This CDR3 has 16 residues. Time point: newly diagnosed GD, antithyroid drugs for less than 3 months. From RNA extracted from PBMCs, the TCR library was made. This clonotype was recorded many times. What it recognizes is unknown. These sequences were also reported in another study, on T cells in Graves' hyperthyroidism and ophthalmopathy.

This specimen was peripheral blood mononuclear cells (PBMCs), taken at new diagnosis, from a patient treated with antithyroid drugs. The chain recombines TRBV12-3 or TRBV12-4 with TRBJ2-5; 7 positions agree with TRBD1. This receptor was taken from a man aged 40-50 years with Graves disease. CDR3 protein: CASTSTGNPTQETQYF. CDR3 nucleotide sequence: TGTGCCAGCACCTCGACAGGGAACCCCACCCAAGAGACCCAGTACTTC.